This TCR beta chain was identified during a study of blood T cell repertoires in COVID-19. Sequencing was performed with immunoSEQ multiplex PCR; in TCRdb, only in-frame clones are kept and a portion is missing. This sample has about 320,000 clones, with 90% to 95% found just once. The material sequenced was PBMCs or T cells enriched from blood (not recorded which). This TCR was recovered from a woman aged 25 to 39 who had been exposed to COVID-19.

The CDR3 bases are TGTGCCAGCAGCAATCAATACACGACCGGGGAGCTGTTTTTT. Protein: CASSNQYTTGELFF. The chain has TRBV11-2 and TRBJ2-2, with D uncertain. Germline CDR1 reads SGHAT; CDR2 reads FQNNGV. Trimming took off 5 bases at V and 5 bases at J, with 12 bases between the two ends. The CDR3 has 14 amino acids.